Below, 22 T cell receptor beta chains from the same sample are listed, as sequenced in a study of shared clonotypes between healthy human individuals. Sequenced by immunoSEQ multiplex PCR; TCRdb stores in-frame clones only, minus some. The table includes approximately 2.1 million clones, approximately 95% detected once. The sample was naive CD4+ T cells from PBMCs. This sample's subset: CD45RA+ positively selected. The receptors stem from a young man in good health. Some clones in this sample may be carry-over from other donors' samples.

Turning to this clone: Other DNA sequences within the sample encode an identical CDR3. This chain connects TRBV4-1 to TRBJ1-4; TRBD1 is a possible D gene (5 bases). CDR1 is MGHRA and CDR2 is YSYEKL in the germline V gene. CDR3 length: 15 residues. Trimming pared 0 bases from V and 7 bases from J, leaving 12 bases between. In DNA form, the CDR3 reads TGCGCCAGCAGCCAAGATCAGGGATTTAGTGAAAAACTGTTTTTT. Its translation is CASSQDQGFSEKLFF.

This clone has a single count. The chain links TRBV28 to TRBJ1-5, with no clear D. The germline V gene has CDR1 MDHEN and CDR2 SYDVKM. V lost 3 bases and J 3 bases, leaving 6 bases between the germline ends. CDR3 length: 13 amino acids. CDR3 protein: CASSLIYNQPQHF. Written as DNA, the CDR3 is TGTGCCAGCAGTTTGATCTACAATCAGCCCCAGCATTTT.

The rearrangement joins TRBV28 to TRBJ2-7, with D possibly being TRBD1 (6 bases). V was trimmed by 5 bases and J by 5 bases, leaving 19 bases between them. From germline, CDR1 is MDHEN and CDR2 SYDVKM. The CDR3 totals 15 residues. This CDR3 reads CASSPAGQGYHEQYF. As DNA, the CDR3 is TGTGCCAGCAGTCCGGCGGGCCAGGGGTATCACGAGCAGTACTTC.

V usage is TRBV28 and J usage is TRBJ1-3; D not resolved. Germline V gene lookup returns CDR1 MDHEN and CDR2 SYDVKM. Trimming stripped 3 bases from V and 4 bases from J, with 13 bases between. The CDR3 is 15 residues long. CDR3 sequence (DNA): TGTGCCAGCAGTTTCCAAGGGAGGTCAGGAAACACCATATATTTT. Its translation: CASSFQGRSGNTIYF.

This clone was seen just once. The V call is TRBV7-6, the J call TRBJ1-1, with 8 positions matching TRBD1. V trimming: 0 bases; J trimming: 10 bases; junction bases outside the gene matches: 10. The CDR3 runs 15 residues. Germline V gives CDR1 SGHVS, CDR2 FNYEAQ. As DNA, the CDR3 is TGTGCCAGCAGCTTAGCCGGACAGGGACCCCTGAGAGCTTTCTTT. Protein: CASSLAGQGPLRAFF.

The chain joins TRBV9 to TRBJ2-3; 11 bases match TRBD2. Losses at the gene ends were 3 bases for V and 0 bases for J; bases not matched to a gene: 3. Germline V CDR1 and CDR2: SGDLS, YYNGEE. The CDR3 runs to 16 residues. CDR3 nucleotide sequence: TGTGCCAGCAGCGCCCCTAGCGGGGGGAGCACAGATACGCAGTATTTT. It is translated as CASSAPSGGSTDTQYF.

The gene calls are TRBV18 and TRBJ2-1; D is unclear. CDR1 is KGHSH, CDR2 LQKENI, per germline. V lost 4 bases and J lost 3, with 7 bases in between. The CDR3 length is 13 residues. The CDR3, as DNA: TGTGCCAGCTCACTAGACGGCTACAATGAGCAGTTCTTC. This codes for CASSLDGYNEQFF.

The chain carries TRBV27 and TRBJ2-7; 11 bases line up with TRBD1. The junction had 6 bases not matched to a gene; V was cut back by 3 bases and J by 2 bases. Germline V gene sequence: CDR1 MNHEY, CDR2 SMNVEV (reference sequence). This CDR3 contains 16 residues. The CDR3 bases are TGTGCCAGCAGTTTTCTGGGACAGGGGGTGCCCTACGAGCAGTACTTC. It is translated as CASSFLGQGVPYEQYF.

This CDR3 is CASSWGDTGELFF. For the CDR3, the DNA is TGTGCCAGCAGTTGGGGGGACACCGGGGAGCTGTTTTTT. This rearrangement joins TRBV7-9 to TRBJ2-2, with a tentative D call TRBD2 (6 bases). CDR1 and CDR2 from the germline V gene are SEHNR and FQNEAQ (reference sequence). V dropped 6 bases and J dropped 3 bases, with 8 bases sitting between them. The CDR3 runs to 13 residues. Full variable domain (remainder filled in from reference TRBV7-9 and TRBJ2-2): DTGVSQNPRHKITKRGQNVTFRCDPISEHNRLYWYRQTLGQGPEFLTYFQNEAQLEKSRLLSDRFSAERPKGSFSTLEIQRTEQGDSAMYLCASSWGDTGELFFGEGSRLTVL.

About this clone: The sample carries other DNA sequences with the same CDR3. V is TRBV5-1 and J is TRBJ2-3; no firm D call. V lost 2 bases and J 1 base, leaving 5 bases between the germline ends. Germline assignment: CDR1 SGHRS and CDR2 YFSETQ. CDR3 size: 13 residues. This CDR3 is CASSFPGTDTQYF. DNA for the CDR3: TGCGCCAGCAGCTTTCCCGGCACAGATACGCAGTATTTT.

V is TRBV29-1 and J is TRBJ2-2, with 7 positions matching TRBD2. Per germline, CDR1 SQVTM and CDR2 ANQGSEA. The junction had 9 bases not matched to a gene; V was cut back by 6 bases and J by 8 bases. The CDR3 has 13 amino acids. The DNA for the CDR3 is TGCAGCGTACGGACTAGTTTTAATGGGGAGCTGTTTTTT. Protein: CSVRTSFNGELFF.

A remark on this clone: Additional DNA sequences in this sample encode the identical CDR3. The chain joins TRBV18 to TRBJ2-5, with a tentative D call TRBD2 (6 bases). Trimming stripped 6 bases from V and 1 base from J, with 12 bases between. Germline V CDR1 and CDR2: KGHSH, LQKENI. This CDR3 spans 14 amino acids. DNA for the CDR3: TGTGCCAGCTCCCCCCTAGCGACCCAAGAGACCCAGTACTTC. Protein product: CASSPLATQETQYF. Drawing the rest from reference TRBV18 and TRBJ2-5, the complete variable domain is NAGVMQNPRHLVRRRGQEARLRCSPMKGHSHVYWYRQLPEEGLKFMVYLQKENIIDESGMPKERFSAEFPKEGPSILRIQQVVRGDSAAYFCASSPLATQETQYFGPGTRLLVL.

V is TRBV5-5 and J is TRBJ1-5; D not resolved. Germline V gene data show CDR1 as SGHKS and CDR2 as YYEKEE (reference sequence). V was trimmed by 4 bases and J by 0 bases, leaving 20 bases between them. This CDR3 contains 18 residues. The CDR3: CASSRHQRADYSNQPQHF. Written as DNA, the CDR3 is TGTGCCAGCAGCCGTCATCAAAGGGCTGATTATAGCAATCAGCCCCAGCATTTT.

This chain uses TRBV7-9 with TRBJ2-3, with 9 positions matching TRBD2. The junction had 6 bases not matched to a gene; V was cut back by 1 base and J by 4 bases. The CDR3 extends over 16 amino acids. CDR1 is SEHNR, CDR2 FQNEAQ, per germline (reference sequence). CDR3 DNA sequence: TGTGCCAGCAGCTTAGGGCTAGCGGGATTTTCAGATACGCAGTATTTT. Its translation: CASSLGLAGFSDTQYF.

The chain links TRBV4-2 to TRBJ1-4; D uncertain. CDR1 and CDR2 from the germline V gene are LGHNA and YNFKEQ. Deletions cut 1 base from V and 8 bases from J, with 8 bases between. This CDR3 has 13 residues. The CDR3: CASSQGPEEKLFF. Here the CDR3 DNA reads TGTGCCAGCAGCCAAGGGCCGGAAGAAAAACTGTTTTTT.

The chain links TRBV11-2 to TRBJ2-5, with TRBD2 matching over 7 bases. Per germline, CDR1 SGHAT and CDR2 FQNNGV. The CDR3 is 15 residues long. Germline trimming cut 0 bases from V and 7 bases from J; bases unmatched to any gene: 8. CDR3 region: CASSLEGGRGVTQYF. In DNA, the CDR3 is TGTGCCAGCAGCTTAGAAGGCGGGAGAGGAGTGACCCAGTACTTC.

This chain joins TRBV7-3 and TRBJ2-1; 7 nucleotides match TRBD2. CDR1 is SGHTA, CDR2 FQGTGA, per germline. This CDR3 comprises 13 residues. The V and J ends lost 8 bases and 2 bases, in that order; junction bases with no gene match: 3. The CDR3 DNA reads as TGTGCCAGCGGAGCGGGAACCTACAATGAGCAGTTCTTC. Residues: CASGAGTYNEQFF.

This clone was seen once. Other DNA sequences in the sample encode the same CDR3. The chain employs TRBV28 and TRBJ2-2; TRBD2 matches 14 bases. The CDR3 spans 17 residues. Germline V gene data show CDR1 as MDHEN and CDR2 as SYDVKM. Trimming at V came to 6 bases and at J to 5 bases, leaving 8 bases not matched to a gene. In DNA form, the CDR3 reads TGTGCCAGCAGCCTGACTAGCGGGAGGGCCAAAACCGGGGAGCTGTTTTTT. Its protein is CASSLTSGRAKTGELFF. The whole variable domain, remainder taken from reference TRBV28 and TRBJ2-2, is DVKVTQSSRYLVKRTGEKVFLECVQDMDHENMFWYRQDPGLGLRLIYFSYDVKMKEKGDIPEGYSVSREKKERFSLILESASTNQTSMYLCASSLTSGRAKTGELFFGEGSRLTVL.

The genes are TRBV28 and TRBJ1-5; 7 positions agree with TRBD1. The CDR3 is 15 amino acids. V shed 8 bases and J 6 bases; nucleotides not matched to a gene: 13. CDR1 and CDR2 (germline): MDHEN, SYDVKM. CDR3 DNA: TGTGCCAGCCGGGGTTCGGACAGGCGAGTTCAGCCCCAGCATTTT. Its protein product is CASRGSDRRVQPQHF.

This clone has a single count. This sequence joins TRBV2 and TRBJ2-1, with 8 bases matching TRBD2. This CDR3 contains 14 residues. Trimming removed 7 bases from V and 6 bases from J; junction bases left unmatched: 8. Germline V CDR1 and CDR2: SNHLY, FYNNEI. This CDR3 reads CASTSGSRGNEQFF. CDR3 sequence (DNA): TGTGCCAGCACAAGCGGGAGTAGGGGCAATGAGCAGTTCTTC. The full variable domain, rest sourced from reference TRBV2 and TRBJ2-1, is EPEVTQTPSHQVTQMGQEVILRCVPISNHLYFYWYRQILGQKVEFLVSFYNNEISEKSEIFDDQFSVERPDGSNFTLKIRSTKLEDSAMYFCASTSGSRGNEQFFGPGTRLTVL.

The chain links TRBV28 to TRBJ1-3, with D unresolved. Per the germline V gene, CDR1 is MDHEN and CDR2 is SYDVKM. The length of the CDR3 is 14 residues. Trimming removed 0 bases at V and 4 bases at J, with 7 bases between. The CDR3 reads CASSLWPTGNTIYF. The CDR3 nucleotides read TGTGCCAGCAGTTTATGGCCAACCGGAAACACCATATATTTT.

This rearrangement joins TRBV29-1 to TRBJ2-5; TRBD1 agrees at 9 bases. V shed 1 base and J 5 bases; nucleotides not matched to a gene: 11. CDR1 and CDR2 from the germline V gene are SQVTM and ANQGSEA. The CDR3 is 16 amino acids. CDR3 region: CSVEGPTGGSTETQYF. CDR3 sequence (DNA): TGCAGCGTTGAAGGCCCGACAGGGGGGAGTACCGAGACCCAGTACTTC.